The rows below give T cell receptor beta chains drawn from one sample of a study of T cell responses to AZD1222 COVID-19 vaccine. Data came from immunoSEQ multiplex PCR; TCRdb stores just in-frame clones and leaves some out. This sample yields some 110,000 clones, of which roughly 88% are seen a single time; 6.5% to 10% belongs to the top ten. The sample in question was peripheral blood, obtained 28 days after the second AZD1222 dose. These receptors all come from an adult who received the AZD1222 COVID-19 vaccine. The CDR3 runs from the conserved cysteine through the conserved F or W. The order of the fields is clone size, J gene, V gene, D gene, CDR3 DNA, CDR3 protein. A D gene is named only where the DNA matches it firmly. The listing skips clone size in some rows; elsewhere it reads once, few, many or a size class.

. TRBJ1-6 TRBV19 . TGTGCCAGTAGTATCGTCGAGGGACACGATTCACCCCTCCACTTT CASSIVEGHDSPLHF
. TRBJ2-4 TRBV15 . TGTGCCACCAGCAGATCTTCGGCCGGACAGGGAGGGAACATTCAGTACTTC CATSRSSAGQGGNIQYF
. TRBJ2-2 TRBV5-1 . TGCGCCAGCAGCTTGGGTCCGACGAACACCGGGGAGCTGTTTTTT CASSLGPTNTGELFF
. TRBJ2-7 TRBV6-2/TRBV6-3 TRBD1 TGTGCCAGCAGTTACTCGACAGGGGGCTTTAACGAGCAGTACTTC CASSYSTGGFNEQYF
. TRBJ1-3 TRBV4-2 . TGTGCCAGCAATAAGGGGGACTCTGGAAACACCATATATTTT CASNKGDSGNTIYF
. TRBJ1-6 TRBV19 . TGTGCCAGTAGTATAGATCTCACAGGATCCAGCTCGAGTTCACCCCTCCACTTT CASSIDLTGSSSSSPLHF
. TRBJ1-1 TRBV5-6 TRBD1 TGTGCCAGCAGCTACAGGGGTGGCACTGAAGCTTTCTTT CASSYRGGTEAFF
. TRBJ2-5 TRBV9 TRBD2 TGTGCCAGCAGCACCCGGACTAGCGGGGGCCTGAGAGAGACCCAGTACTTC CASSTRTSGGLRETQYF
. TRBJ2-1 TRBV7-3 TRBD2 TGTGCCAGCAGTCCTAGCGGGGGCAATGAGCAGTTCTTC CASSPSGGNEQFF
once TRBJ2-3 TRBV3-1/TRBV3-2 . TGTGCCAGCAGCCCGACTCTACAGGCGCAGTATTTT CASSPTLQAQYF
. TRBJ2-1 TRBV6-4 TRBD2 TGTGCCAGCAGTGACTCAATCGGGGGGGTAGATGAGCAGTTCTTC CASSDSIGGVDEQFF
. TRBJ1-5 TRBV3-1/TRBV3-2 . TGTGCCAGCAGCCAGGGGTTTCAGCCCCAGCATTTT CASSQGFQPQHF
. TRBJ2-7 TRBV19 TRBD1 TGTGCTTCGCAGACAGGGCCGAGCTCCTACGAGCAGTACTTC CASQTGPSSYEQYF
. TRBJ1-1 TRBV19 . TGTGCCAGTAGTCGGGATGGGCCGAACACTGAAGCTTTCTTT CASSRDGPNTEAFF
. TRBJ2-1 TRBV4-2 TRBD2 TGTGCCAGCAGCCAAGTAACGCTGGGCGGGGGGCTCAATGAGCAGTTCTTC CASSQVTLGGGLNEQFF
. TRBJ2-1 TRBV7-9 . TGTGCCAGCAGCTTAGGGGCCAATGAGCAGTTCTTC CASSLGANEQFF
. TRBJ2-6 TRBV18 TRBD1 TGTGCCAGCTCACGTCAGCCAGGGGGCGCCCCCTCTGGGGCCAACGTCCTGACTTTC CASSRQPGGAPSGANVLTF
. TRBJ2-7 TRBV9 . TGTGCCAGCAGCGTAACTAGCCTCTCCTACGAGCAGTACTTC CASSVTSLSYEQYF
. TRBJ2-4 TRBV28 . TGTGCCAGCAGTTCTGGAATGGTCGGGGCCAAAAACATTCAGTACTTC CASSSGMVGAKNIQYF
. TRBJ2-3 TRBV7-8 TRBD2 TGTGCCAGCAGCTTAGCACTAGCGGACACAGATACGCAGTATTTT CASSLALADTDTQYF
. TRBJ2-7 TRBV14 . TGTGCCAGCAGCCAAGATTGGCATTCGGATAGGCAGTACTTC CASSQDWHSDRQYF
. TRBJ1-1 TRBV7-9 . TGTGCCAGCACCGCTCGCCTGGGGCGGAAAACTGAAGCTTTCTTT CASTARLGRKTEAFF
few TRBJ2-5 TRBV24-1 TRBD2 TGTGCCACCAGGGGTAGCGGGGGCGGGGAGACCCAGTACTTC CATRGSGGGETQYF